This T cell receptor (beta chain) was identified in a study of CD8+ T cells in alopecia areata. The germline V gene has CDR1 SQVTM and CDR2 ANQGSEA. The V gene lost 4 bases and the J gene lost 0 bases, with 10 bases spanning the gap. This CDR3 has 14 residues. A word on this clone: Its matching antigen is unknown.

Study-wide findings and caveats: Tofacitinib significantly reduced both scalp clonality and expanded CD8+ clones among the top 100.

RNA was isolated and reverse transcribed to cDNA, the sequencing template. The method was immunoSEQ multiplex PCR; TCRdb's version includes in-frame clones alone and lacks a portion of them. The table includes about 190,000 clones, about three fifths detected once. As for treatment: oral pan-JAK inhibitor, 5-10 mg twice daily. Sorted out of PBMCs were CD4+ T cells and CD8+ T cells. The starting material was CD4+ T cells sorted from blood, obtained at week 4, from a patient treated with tofacitinib. The chain has TRBV29-1 and TRBJ2-4, with D hard to call. This clonotype was sampled from a human donor with alopecia areata. The CDR3 loop reads CSVGPDLAKNIQYF. The CDR3 region has the DNA TGCAGCGTTGGACCCGACTTAGCCAAAAACATTCAGTACTTC.